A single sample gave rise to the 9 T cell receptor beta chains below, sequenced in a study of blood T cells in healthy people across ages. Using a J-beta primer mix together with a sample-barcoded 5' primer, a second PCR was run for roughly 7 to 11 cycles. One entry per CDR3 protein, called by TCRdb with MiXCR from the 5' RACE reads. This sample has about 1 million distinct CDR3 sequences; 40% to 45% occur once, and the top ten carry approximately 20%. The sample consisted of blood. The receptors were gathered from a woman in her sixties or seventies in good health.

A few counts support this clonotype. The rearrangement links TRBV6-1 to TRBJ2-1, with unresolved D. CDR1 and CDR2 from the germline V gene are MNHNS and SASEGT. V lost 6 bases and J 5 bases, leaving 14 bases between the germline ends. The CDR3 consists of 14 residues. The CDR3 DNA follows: TGTGCCAGCAGCTTCCCAGACATCAACAATGAGCAGTTCTTC. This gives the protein CASSFPDINNEQFF.

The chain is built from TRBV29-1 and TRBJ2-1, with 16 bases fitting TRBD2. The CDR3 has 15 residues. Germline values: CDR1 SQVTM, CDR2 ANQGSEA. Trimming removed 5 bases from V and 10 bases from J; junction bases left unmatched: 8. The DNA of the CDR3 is TGCAGCGTTCCATATCCGGGACTAGCGGGAGGGGAGCAGTTCTTC. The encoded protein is CSVPYPGLAGGEQFF.

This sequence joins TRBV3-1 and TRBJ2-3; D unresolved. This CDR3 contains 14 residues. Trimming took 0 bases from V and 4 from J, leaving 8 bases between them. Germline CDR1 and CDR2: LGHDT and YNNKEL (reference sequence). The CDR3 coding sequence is TGTGCCAGCAGCCAAGAGCAGGTCCCAGATACGCAGTATTTT. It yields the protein CASSQEQVPDTQYF.

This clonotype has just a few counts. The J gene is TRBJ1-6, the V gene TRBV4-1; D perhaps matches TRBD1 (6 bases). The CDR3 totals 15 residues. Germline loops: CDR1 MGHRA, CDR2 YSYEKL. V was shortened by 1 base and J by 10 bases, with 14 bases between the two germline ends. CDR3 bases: TGCGCCAGCAGCCAAGTCCCCGCAGGGGACTCACCCCTCCACTTT. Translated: CASSQVPAGDSPLHF.

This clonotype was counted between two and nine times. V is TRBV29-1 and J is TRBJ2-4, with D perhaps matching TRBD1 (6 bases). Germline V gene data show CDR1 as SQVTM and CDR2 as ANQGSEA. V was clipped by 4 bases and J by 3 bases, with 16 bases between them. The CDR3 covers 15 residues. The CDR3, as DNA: TGCAGCGTTGGACAGGCAAGACAGGACAAAAACATTCAGTACTTC. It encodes CSVGQARQDKNIQYF.

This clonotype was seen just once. The chain's CDR3 is CASSLGAVGTVNQPQYF. The CDR3 bases are TGTGCCAGCAGCTTAGGAGCCGTCGGGACCGTGAATCAGCCCCAGTATTTT. The chain is built from TRBV7-9 and TRBJ1-5, with D perhaps being TRBD1 or TRBD2 (5 bases each). The J call may be mistaken, given a closer DNA end match to TRBJ2-3. Germline V gene sequence: CDR1 SEHNR, CDR2 FQNEAQ (reference sequence). The CDR3 loop spans 17 amino acids.

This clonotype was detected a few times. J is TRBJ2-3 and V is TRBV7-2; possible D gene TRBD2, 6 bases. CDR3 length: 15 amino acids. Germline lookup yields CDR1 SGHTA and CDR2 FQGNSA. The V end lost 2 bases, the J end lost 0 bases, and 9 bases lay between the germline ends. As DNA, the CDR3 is TGTGCCAGCAGCTTATTGGGGACTAGCACAGATACGCAGTATTTT. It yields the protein CASSLLGTSTDTQYF.

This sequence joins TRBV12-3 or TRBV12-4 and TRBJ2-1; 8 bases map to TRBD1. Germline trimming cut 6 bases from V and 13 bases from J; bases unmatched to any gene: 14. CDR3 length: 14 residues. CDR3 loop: CASSGSGGSPGQFF. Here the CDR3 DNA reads TGTGCCAGCAGCGGTTCAGGGGGCTCCCCGGGACAGTTCTTC.

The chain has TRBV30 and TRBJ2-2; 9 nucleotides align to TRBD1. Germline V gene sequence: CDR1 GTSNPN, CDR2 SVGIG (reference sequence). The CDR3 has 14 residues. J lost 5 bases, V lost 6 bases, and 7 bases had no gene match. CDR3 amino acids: CACRTGAYTGELFF. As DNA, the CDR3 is TGTGCCTGTAGGACAGGGGCGTATACCGGGGAGCTGTTTTTT.